The 18 T cell receptor beta chains listed next were all sequenced from one sample in a study of blood T cell repertoires in COVID-19. Method: immunoSEQ multiplex PCR; TCRdb's copy keeps in-frame clones and lacks some. The sample includes approximately 190,000 clones, 80% to 90% of them seen just once. Sequencing was done on a sample of peripheral blood. Every receptor here comes from a man aged 30-40 years with active or convalescent COVID-19.

This chain uses TRBV7-8 with TRBJ1-2; 7 bases are a match to TRBD1. The CDR3 extends over 15 amino acids. In germline, CDR1 is SGHVS, CDR2 FQNEAQ. The V segment lost 1 base and the J segment 2 bases; nucleotides outside the gene matches: 4. CDR3 coding DNA: TGTGCCAGCAGCTTAGTTGGACAGGCGAACTATGGCTACACCTTC. Translation: CASSLVGQANYGYTF.

This clone has only a few counts. The rearrangement joins TRBV7-2 to TRBJ1-2; 7 nucleotides match TRBD1. Germline CDR1 reads SGHTA; CDR2 reads FQGNSA. With 5 bases clipped from V and 4 bases from J, the junction kept 7 bases outside the gene matches. The CDR3 consists of 14 residues. CDR3 nucleotides: TGTGCCAGCAGCCCATCAGGGGGTCTCTATGGCTACACCTTC. Translation gives CASSPSGGLYGYTF.

This CDR3 is CVVAGDLETQYF. The DNA of the CDR3 is TGTGTGGTAGCGGGAGATCTCGAGACCCAGTACTTC. The genes are TRBV30 and TRBJ2-5; 9 nucleotides match TRBD2. The germline CDR1 and CDR2 sequences are GTSNPN and SVGIG (reference sequence). The CDR3 contains 12 residues.

The J gene is TRBJ1-2, the V gene TRBV6-5, with D tentatively TRBD1 (5 bases). The V and J ends lost 6 bases and 8 bases respectively, with 16 bases between them. Germline V gives CDR1 MNHEY, CDR2 SVGAGI. The CDR3 covers 13 residues. The CDR3 sequence is CASSEARRGGYTF. The DNA for the CDR3 is TGTGCCAGCAGCGAGGCGAGGAGGGGCGGCTACACCTTC.

The rearrangement links TRBV10-1 to TRBJ2-2, with TRBD2 identical over 8 bases. V lost 4 bases to trimming and J lost 8 bases; unmatched junction nucleotides: 27. This CDR3 has 21 residues. The germline gives CDR1 WNHNN, CDR2 SYGVQD (reference sequence). The CDR3 reads CASSAPPGSGGGGSPAGELFF. The CDR3 region has the DNA TGCGCCAGCAGTGCTCCCCCCGGATCGGGCGGCGGGGGGAGCCCGGCAGGGGAGCTGTTTTTT.

J is TRBJ1-4 and V is TRBV14; TRBD1 is a possible D gene (5 bases). Germline CDR1 SGHDN, CDR2 FVKESK. The CDR3 is 16 amino acids. Trimming removed 1 base at V and 8 bases at J, with 17 bases between. The CDR3 DNA sequence: TGTGCCAGCAGCCAAGCAACCCTCTGGGAGGGGGAAAAACTGTTTTTT. It specifies CASSQATLWEGEKLFF.

The chain employs TRBV25-1 and TRBJ2-3; 8 bases fit TRBD1. J gave up 2 bases and V 4 bases, and 5 bases lay outside the gene matches. CDR3 length equals 15 residues. CDR1 and CDR2 (germline): MGHDK, SYGVNS. CDR3 amino acids: CASSAGTGLTDTQYF. The CDR3 nucleotides read TGTGCCAGCAGTGCCGGGACAGGCCTCACAGATACGCAGTATTTT.

CDR3 DNA sequence: TGTGCCAGCAGCCCCGCGTGGATGGCGGGAGCCAACGAGCAGTACTTC. Amino acids: CASSPAWMAGANEQYF. The chain is built from TRBV14 and TRBJ2-7; 7 positions match TRBD2. The CDR3 extends over 16 amino acids. Trimming removed 4 bases from V and 5 bases from J; junction bases left unmatched: 14. CDR1 and CDR2 from the germline V gene are SGHDN and FVKESK.

The genes are TRBV5-1 and TRBJ2-3, with 13 positions matching TRBD2. V lost 1 base to trimming and J lost 2 bases; unmatched junction nucleotides: 4. The CDR3 runs to 17 residues. The V gene's germline CDR1 is SGHRS and CDR2 YFSETQ. The CDR3 spells CASSLTTSGGATDTQYF. CDR3 DNA: TGCGCCAGCAGCTTGACAACTAGCGGGGGGGCCACAGATACGCAGTATTTT.

V usage is TRBV2 and J usage is TRBJ2-7; the match to TRBD1 covers 10 bases. The CDR3 covers 15 residues. CDR1 and CDR2 (germline): SNHLY, FYNNEI. Trimming took 7 bases from V and 1 from J; bases not matched to a gene: 7. The CDR3 loop is CASKRQGANSYEQYF. In nucleotides, the CDR3 is TGTGCCAGCAAACGACAGGGGGCTAATTCCTACGAGCAGTACTTC.

CDR3: CASSQVRASGGAAKNEQFF. The CDR3 bases are TGCGCCAGCAGCCAAGTCCGGGCTAGCGGGGGGGCCGCGAAGAATGAGCAGTTCTTC. V and J are TRBV4-1 and TRBJ2-1; 12 bases align to TRBD2. Germline CDR1 reads MGHRA; CDR2 reads YSYEKL. V dropped 1 base and J dropped 7; count of bases not matched to a gene: 14. CDR3 length: 19 amino acids.

This chain links TRBV6-2 or TRBV6-3 with TRBJ2-7; maybe TRBD1 (6 bases). CDR3 length equals 15 residues. V lost 2 bases, J lost 6 bases, and 17 bases lay in between. The V gene's germline CDR1 is MNHEY and CDR2 SVGEGT. Here the CDR3 reads CASSYGQVFRGEQYF. Here the CDR3 DNA reads TGTGCCAGCAGTTACGGTCAGGTTTTCAGGGGCGAGCAGTACTTC.

The gene calls are TRBV19 and TRBJ2-5; the match to TRBD2 covers 7 bases. The V gene's germline CDR1 is LNHDA and CDR2 SQIVND (reference sequence). J was trimmed by 1 base and V by 4 bases; bases with no gene match: 3. The CDR3 is 14 residues long. The DNA for the CDR3 is TGTGCCAGTAGTAAGGCTAGCGGCCAAGAGACCCAGTACTTC. Protein sequence: CASSKASGQETQYF.

V is TRBV27 and J is TRBJ2-7; 7 bases align to TRBD1. The ends lost 3 bases at V and 1 base at J; junction bases unmatched: 9. This CDR3 is built from 16 residues. In germline, CDR1 is MNHEY, CDR2 SMNVEV (reference sequence). CDR3 DNA sequence: TGTGCCAGCAGTTTCCGTCAGGGGACAGCGTCCTACGAGCAGTACTTC. It specifies CASSFRQGTASYEQYF.

This clone is a singleton in its sample. V gene TRBV5-1 combines with J gene TRBJ2-1, with TRBD1 matching 8 bases. In germline, CDR1 is SGHRS, CDR2 YFSETQ. This CDR3 has 16 amino acids. Unmatched junction bases numbered 9, after V lost 6 bases and J lost 1 base. CDR3 protein: CASKHSGGISYNEQFF. The CDR3 nucleotides read TGCGCCAGCAAGCATTCAGGGGGCATTTCCTACAATGAGCAGTTCTTC.

This clone came up once. The chain links TRBV7-2 to TRBJ2-3; no definite D call. Trimming cost V 5 bases and J 5 bases, with 8 bases left between them. The CDR3 spans 12 residues. Germline assignment: CDR1 SGHTA and CDR2 FQGNSA. The CDR3 DNA follows: TGTGCCAGCAGCGTTTTCAGAGATACGCAGTATTTT. This encodes CASSVFRDTQYF.

The rearrangement links TRBV6-5 to TRBJ2-5; TRBD2 matches at 14 bases. The V gene's germline CDR1 is MNHEY and CDR2 SVGAGI. This CDR3 has 15 residues. V shed 7 bases and J 2 bases; nucleotides not matched to a gene: 3. For the CDR3, the DNA is TGTGCCAGCACCCGGACTAGCGGGGGGCAAGAGACCCAGTACTTC. Translated: CASTRTSGGQETQYF.

The V call is TRBV29-1, the J call TRBJ1-3; maybe TRBD1 (5 bases). Germline CDR1 reads SQVTM; CDR2 reads ANQGSEA. This CDR3 spans 13 amino acids. Written as DNA, the CDR3 is TGCACCGTAGGGGCTGACTCTGGAAACACCATATATTTT. Translation gives CTVGADSGNTIYF.